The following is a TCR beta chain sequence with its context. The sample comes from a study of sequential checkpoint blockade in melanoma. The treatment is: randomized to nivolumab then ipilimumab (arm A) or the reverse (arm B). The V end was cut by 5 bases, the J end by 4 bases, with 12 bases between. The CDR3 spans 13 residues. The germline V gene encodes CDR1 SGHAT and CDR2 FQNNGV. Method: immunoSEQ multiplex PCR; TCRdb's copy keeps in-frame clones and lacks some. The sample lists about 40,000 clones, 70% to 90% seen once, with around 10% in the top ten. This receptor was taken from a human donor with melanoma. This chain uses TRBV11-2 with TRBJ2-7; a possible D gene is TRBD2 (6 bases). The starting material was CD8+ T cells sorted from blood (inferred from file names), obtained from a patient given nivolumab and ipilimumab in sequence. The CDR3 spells CASSPGLLYEQYV. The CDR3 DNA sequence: TGTGCCAGCAGCCCGGGACTCCTATACGAGCAGTACGTC.